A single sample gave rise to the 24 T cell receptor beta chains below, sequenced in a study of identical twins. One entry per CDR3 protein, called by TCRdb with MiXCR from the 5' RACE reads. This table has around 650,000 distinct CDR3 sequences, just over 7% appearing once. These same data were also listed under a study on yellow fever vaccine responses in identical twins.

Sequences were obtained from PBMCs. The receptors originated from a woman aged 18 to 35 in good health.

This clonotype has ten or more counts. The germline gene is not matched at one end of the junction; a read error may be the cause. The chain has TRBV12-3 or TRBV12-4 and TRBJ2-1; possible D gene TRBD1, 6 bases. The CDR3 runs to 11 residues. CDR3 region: CASSLGTEQFF. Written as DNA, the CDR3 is TGTGCCAGCAGCTTAGGGACAGAGCAGTTCTTC.

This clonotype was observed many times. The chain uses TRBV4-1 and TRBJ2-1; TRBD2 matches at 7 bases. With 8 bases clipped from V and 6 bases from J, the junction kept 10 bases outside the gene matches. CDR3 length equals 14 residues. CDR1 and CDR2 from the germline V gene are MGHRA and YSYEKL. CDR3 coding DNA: TGCGCCAGCGCTAGCGGCCCGAACAGCAATGAGCAGTTCTTC. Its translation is CASASGPNSNEQFF.

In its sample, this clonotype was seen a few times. The CDR3 DNA reads TGTGCCAGCAGTTACCCTAGACCCGGCGAGCAGTACGTC. This translates into CASSYPRPGEQYV. V and J are TRBV6-2 or TRBV6-3 and TRBJ2-7; no reliable D call. Trimming removed 2 bases at V and 6 bases at J, with 11 bases between. Per germline, CDR1 MNHEY and CDR2 SVGEGT. This CDR3 spans 13 amino acids.

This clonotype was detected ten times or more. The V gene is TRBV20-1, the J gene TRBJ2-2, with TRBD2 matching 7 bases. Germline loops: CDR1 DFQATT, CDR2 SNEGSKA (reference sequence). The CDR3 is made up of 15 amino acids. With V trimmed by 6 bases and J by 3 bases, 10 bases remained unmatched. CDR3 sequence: CSAADIRGDTGELFF. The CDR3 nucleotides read TGCAGTGCCGCGGACATCCGGGGGGACACCGGGGAGCTGTTTTTT.

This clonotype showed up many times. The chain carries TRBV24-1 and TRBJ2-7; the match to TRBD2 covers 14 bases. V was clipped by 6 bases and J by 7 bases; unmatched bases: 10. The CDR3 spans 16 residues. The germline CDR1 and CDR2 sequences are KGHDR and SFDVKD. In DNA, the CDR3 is TGTGCCACCAGTAGCGGGACTAGCGGGAGTTTGCGGGAGCAGTACTTC. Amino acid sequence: CATSSGTSGSLREQYF.

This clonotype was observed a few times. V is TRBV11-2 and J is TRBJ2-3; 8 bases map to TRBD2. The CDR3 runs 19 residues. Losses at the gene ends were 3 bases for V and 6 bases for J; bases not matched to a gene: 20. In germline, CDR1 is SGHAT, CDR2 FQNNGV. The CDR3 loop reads CASSLGAGLPGGPGDTQYF. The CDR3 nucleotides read TGTGCCAGCAGCTTGGGGGCCGGACTACCGGGGGGGCCGGGGGATACGCAGTATTTT.

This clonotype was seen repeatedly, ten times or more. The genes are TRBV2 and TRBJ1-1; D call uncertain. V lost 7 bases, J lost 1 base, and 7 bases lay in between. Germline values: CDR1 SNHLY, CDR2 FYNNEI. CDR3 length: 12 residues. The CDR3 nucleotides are TGTGCCAGCACCCGGGGGAACACTGAAGCTTTCTTT. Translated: CASTRGNTEAFF.

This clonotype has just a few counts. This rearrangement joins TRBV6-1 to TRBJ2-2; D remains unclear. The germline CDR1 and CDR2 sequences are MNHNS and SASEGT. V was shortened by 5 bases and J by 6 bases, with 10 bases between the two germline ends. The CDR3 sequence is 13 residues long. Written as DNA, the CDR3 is TGTGCCAGCAGTAGTTCTTTCGCCGGGGAGCTGTTTTTT. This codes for CASSSSFAGELFF.

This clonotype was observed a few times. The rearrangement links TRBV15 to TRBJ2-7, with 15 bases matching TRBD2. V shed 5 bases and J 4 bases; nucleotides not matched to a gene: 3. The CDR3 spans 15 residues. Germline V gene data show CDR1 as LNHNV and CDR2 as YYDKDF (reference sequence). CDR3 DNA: TGTGCCACCAGCCCCGGACTAGCGGGGGGGTACGAGCAGTACGTC. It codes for CATSPGLAGGYEQYV.

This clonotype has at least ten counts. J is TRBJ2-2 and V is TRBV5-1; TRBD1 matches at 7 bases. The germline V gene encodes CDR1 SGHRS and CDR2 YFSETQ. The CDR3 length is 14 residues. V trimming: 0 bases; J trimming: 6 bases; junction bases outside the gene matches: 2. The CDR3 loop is CASSLVTGAGELFF. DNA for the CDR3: TGCGCCAGCAGCTTGGTTACAGGGGCCGGGGAGCTGTTTTTT.

The CDR3 region is CASGVAGINTGELFF. CDR3 sequence (DNA): TGTGCCAGCGGTGTGGCGGGGATCAACACCGGGGAGCTGTTTTTT. The chain employs TRBV9 and TRBJ2-2; maybe TRBD2 (6 bases). Germline CDR1 reads SGDLS; CDR2 reads YYNGEE. The CDR3 has 15 residues. V lost 7 bases, J lost 2 bases, and 15 bases lay in between.

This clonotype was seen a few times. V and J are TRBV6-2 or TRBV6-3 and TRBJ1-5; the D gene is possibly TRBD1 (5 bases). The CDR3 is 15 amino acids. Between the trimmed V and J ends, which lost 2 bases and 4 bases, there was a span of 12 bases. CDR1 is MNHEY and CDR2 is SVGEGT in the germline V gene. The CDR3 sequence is CASSYAGDGNQPQHF. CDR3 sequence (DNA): TGTGCCAGCAGTTACGCGGGGGACGGGAATCAGCCCCAGCATTTT.

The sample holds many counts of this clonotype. Written as DNA, the CDR3 is TGCGCCAGCAGCCAACCTAGCGGGACCTACGAGCAGTACTTC. This translates into CASSQPSGTYEQYF. This rearrangement joins TRBV4-1 to TRBJ2-7; TRBD2 aligns across 9 bases. The junction had 1 base not matched to a gene; V was cut back by 2 bases and J by 2 bases. This CDR3 is built from 14 residues. Germline CDR1 is MGHRA and CDR2 is YSYEKL.

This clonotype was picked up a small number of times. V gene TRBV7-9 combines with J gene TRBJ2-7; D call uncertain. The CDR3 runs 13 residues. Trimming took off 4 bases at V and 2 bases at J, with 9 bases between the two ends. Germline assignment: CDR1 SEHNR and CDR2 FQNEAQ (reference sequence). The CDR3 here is CASSYYGTYEQYV. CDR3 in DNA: TGTGCCAGCAGCTACTACGGAACCTACGAGCAGTACGTC.

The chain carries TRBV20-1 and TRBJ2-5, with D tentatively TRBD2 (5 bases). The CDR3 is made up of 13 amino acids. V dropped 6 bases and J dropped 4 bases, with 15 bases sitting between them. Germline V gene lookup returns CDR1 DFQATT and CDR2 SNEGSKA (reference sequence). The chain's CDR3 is CSAPKDLLETQYF. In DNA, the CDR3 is TGCAGTGCCCCAAAGGACTTGCTAGAGACCCAGTACTTC.

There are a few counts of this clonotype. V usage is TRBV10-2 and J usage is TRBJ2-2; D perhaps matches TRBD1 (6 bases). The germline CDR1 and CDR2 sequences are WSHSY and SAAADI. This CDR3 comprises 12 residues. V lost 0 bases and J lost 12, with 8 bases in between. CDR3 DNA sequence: TGCGCCAGCAGTGAGTCCGGGACACAGCTGTTTTTT. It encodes CASSESGTQLFF.

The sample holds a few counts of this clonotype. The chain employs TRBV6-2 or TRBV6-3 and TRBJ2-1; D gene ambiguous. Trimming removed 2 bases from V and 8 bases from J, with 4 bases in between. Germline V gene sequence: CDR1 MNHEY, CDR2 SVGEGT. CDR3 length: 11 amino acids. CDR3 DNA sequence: TGTGCCAGCAGTTACCAGGATGAGCAGTTCTTC. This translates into CASSYQDEQFF.

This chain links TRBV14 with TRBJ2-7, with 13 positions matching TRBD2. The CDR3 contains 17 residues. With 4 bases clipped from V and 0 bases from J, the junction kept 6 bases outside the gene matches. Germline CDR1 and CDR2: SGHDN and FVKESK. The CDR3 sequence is CASSRIGLAGVSYEQYF. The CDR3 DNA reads TGTGCCAGCAGCCGGATAGGACTAGCGGGGGTCTCCTACGAGCAGTACTTC.

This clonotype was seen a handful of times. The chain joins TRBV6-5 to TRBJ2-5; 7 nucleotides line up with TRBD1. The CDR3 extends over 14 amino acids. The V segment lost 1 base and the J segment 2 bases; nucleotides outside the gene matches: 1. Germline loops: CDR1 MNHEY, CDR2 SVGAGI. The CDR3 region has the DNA TGTGCCAGCAGTTACTTGACAGGGCAAGAGACCCAGTACTTC. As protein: CASSYLTGQETQYF.

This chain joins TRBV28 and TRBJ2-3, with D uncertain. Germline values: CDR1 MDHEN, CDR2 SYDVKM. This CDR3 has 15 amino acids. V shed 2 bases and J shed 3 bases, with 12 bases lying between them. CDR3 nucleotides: TGTGCCAGCAGTTTAAGGGCTTTTAGGACAGATACGCAGTATTTT. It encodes CASSLRAFRTDTQYF.

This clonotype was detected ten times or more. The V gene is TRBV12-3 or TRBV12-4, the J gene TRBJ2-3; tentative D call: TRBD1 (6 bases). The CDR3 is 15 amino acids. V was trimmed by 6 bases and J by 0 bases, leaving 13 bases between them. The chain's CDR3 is CASSPLGASTDTQYF. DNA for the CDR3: TGTGCCAGCAGCCCTTTGGGGGCTAGCACAGATACGCAGTATTTT.

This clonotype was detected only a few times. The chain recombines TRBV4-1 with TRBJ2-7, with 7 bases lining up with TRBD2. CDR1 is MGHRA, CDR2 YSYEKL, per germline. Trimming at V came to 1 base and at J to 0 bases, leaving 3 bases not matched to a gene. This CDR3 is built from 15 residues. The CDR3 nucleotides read TGCGCCAGCAGCCAAGGGGGGAGGGGCTCCTACGAGCAGTACTTC. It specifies CASSQGGRGSYEQYF.

DNA for the CDR3: TGTGCCAGCTCACGAAGACAGACCAACTATGGCTACACCTTC. Amino acid sequence: CASSRRQTNYGYTF. This rearrangement joins TRBV18 to TRBJ1-2; a weak D match, TRBD1 (5 bases). The germline CDR1 and CDR2 sequences are KGHSH and LQKENI. The length of the CDR3 is 14 residues. V lost 4 bases, J lost 2 bases, and 11 bases lay in between.

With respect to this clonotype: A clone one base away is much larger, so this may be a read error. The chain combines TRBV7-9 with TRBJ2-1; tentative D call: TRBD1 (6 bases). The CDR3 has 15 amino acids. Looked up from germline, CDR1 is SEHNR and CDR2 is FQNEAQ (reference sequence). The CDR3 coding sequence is TGTGCCAGCAGCTTAGGCTGGGGACACCACAATGAGCTGTTCTTC. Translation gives CASSLGWGHHNELFF.